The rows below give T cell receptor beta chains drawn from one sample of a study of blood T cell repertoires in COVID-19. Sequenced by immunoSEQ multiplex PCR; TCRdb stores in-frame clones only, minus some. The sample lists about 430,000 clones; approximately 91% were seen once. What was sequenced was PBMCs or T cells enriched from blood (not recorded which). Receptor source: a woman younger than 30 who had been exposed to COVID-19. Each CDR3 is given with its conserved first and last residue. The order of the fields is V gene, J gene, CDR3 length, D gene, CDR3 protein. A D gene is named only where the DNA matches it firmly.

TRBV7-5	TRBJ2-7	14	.	CARSYRDLSYEQYF
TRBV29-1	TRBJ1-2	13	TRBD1	CSVEGQGADGYTF
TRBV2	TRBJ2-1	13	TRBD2	CASTRLADNEQFF
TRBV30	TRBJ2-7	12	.	CAWSIRGVEQYF
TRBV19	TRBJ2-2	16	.	CASSSAGTANTGELFF
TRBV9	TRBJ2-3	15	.	CASSVAGGATDTQYF
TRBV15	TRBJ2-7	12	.	CATSRDYYEQYF
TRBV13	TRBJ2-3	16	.	CASSLGSSGSTDTQYF
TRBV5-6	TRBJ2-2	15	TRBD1	CASSWGTGDGGELFF
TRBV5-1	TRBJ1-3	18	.	CASSSEAGEEGTGNTIYF
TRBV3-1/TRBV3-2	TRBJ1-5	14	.	CASSHGDTNQPQHF
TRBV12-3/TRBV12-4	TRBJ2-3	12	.	CASSRLGATQYF
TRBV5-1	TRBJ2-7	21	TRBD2	CASSFFPFIPPTSGGNYEQYF
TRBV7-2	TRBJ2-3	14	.	CASSFAGNTDTQYF
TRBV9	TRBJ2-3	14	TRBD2	CASSVSGGTDTQYF
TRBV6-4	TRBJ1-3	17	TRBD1	CASSDPGTGKLGNTIYF
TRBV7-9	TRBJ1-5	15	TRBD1	CASSPTGAPYQPQHF
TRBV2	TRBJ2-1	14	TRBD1	CASIFGTVNNEQFF
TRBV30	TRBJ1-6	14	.	CAWSATTGNSPLHF
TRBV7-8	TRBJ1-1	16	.	CASSRRARQQNTEAFF
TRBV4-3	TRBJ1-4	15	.	CASSQVSGRNEKLFF
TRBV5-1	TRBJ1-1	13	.	CASSLAGVTEAFF
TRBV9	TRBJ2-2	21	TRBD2	CASSAQPGLAGVYANTGELFF
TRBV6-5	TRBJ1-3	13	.	CASRPGSGNTIYF
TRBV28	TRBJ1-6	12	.	CASSLGGTALHF
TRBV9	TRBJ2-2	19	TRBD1	CASRHKGDRVLPNTGELFF
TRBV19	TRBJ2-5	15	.	CASMRGTRAGETQYF